This TCR beta chain comes out of a study of shared clonotypes between healthy human individuals (dated by TCRdb to 2018 to 2020). As for the study more broadly: Three men and a couple of women, aged 18 to 49 years, made up the cohort. Each donor's leukapheresis produced roughly between about 0.8 and 10 billion PBMCs. For each donor, CD4 naive and CD4 memory were each given three plates, CD8 naive was given two plates, and CD8 memory was given one plate. Libraries were prepared and TCR repertoires were sequenced by different laboratories using diverse techniques, in order to increase sequencing depth and limit assay-specific biases. To estimate repertoire size and how much clonotype sharing occurs between individuals, the study deeply sequenced the blood TCR repertoires of roughly 5 healthy adults. Overall results and qualifications from the work: Clonotypes shared by all four sorted-subset donors showed higher generation probabilities than non-shared clonotypes. Sampling was restricted to blood, and TCR repertoires in tissue are likely to differ from TCR repertoires in blood. Because the study included a small number of donors, the genetic and exposure-history diversity represented was limited. Pairwise subsampling led to the expectation that sequencing depth would affect the degree of clonotype sharing among donors. Even with the large sequencing depth, rarefaction of the sorted-subset datasets indicated that sequencing was incomplete. Sharing across several donors was observed for roughly 5% of naive CD4, 3.5% of naive CD8, roughly 2.4% of memory CD4, and roughly 0.4% of memory CD8 clonotypes. Naive subsets generally had larger estimated clonotype richness than memory subsets.

In this sample, this clone turned up once. The specificity of this receptor is unknown. One base away there is no much larger clone; base qualities are not given. From its cysteine to its phenylalanine, the CDR3 spans 15 amino acids. The kept DNA is CDR3 alone, 45 bases in frame from the first base. The germline V gene gives CDR1 as SGHRS and CDR2 as YFSETQ. The donors were healthy, HIV-negative adults with no recently reported acute infections or vaccinations. Only Caucasian adults living in Nashville, Tennessee, USA were represented among the donors. CD8 memory samples consisted of magnetically selected CD45RO+ cells combined with CCR7-negative CD45RA+ effector memory (TemRA) cells. Blood was obtained by leukapheresis, after which PBMCs were separated by Ficoll-Histopaque density gradient centrifugation and cryopreserved in liquid nitrogen vapor phase. Purity and quantity of every magnetically sorted T cell population were checked by analytical flow cytometry. Genomic DNA was isolated from every sorted fraction and measured by UV absorbance on a Nanodrop 2000c.

TCR CDR3 regions were amplified from genomic DNA by multiplex PCR using the deep immunoSEQ assay. Genomic DNA extracted from each cell subset was distributed evenly over all wells of several immunoSEQ 96-well plates, and each plate served as one replicate. Each replicate PCR for sorted subsets received 200 ng genomic DNA, equal to about 30,000 T cell genomes. The purified libraries were quantified using a Qubit 3.0 fluorometer, sized with a Bioanalyzer 2100, and then quantified again using the KAPA Library Quantification kit. Every immunoSEQ 96-well plate was sequenced on a dedicated single-read 150-cycle Illumina NextSeq 550 flow cell. On the study's bioinformatics: Because only junctional sequences without quality scores were contained in the immunoSEQ output, filtering matching that applied to full-length reads could not be performed. To assign V/J genes and CDR3, sequences were annotated using PyIR, a Python wrapper for IgBLAST v1.9, with IMGT germline references. Reads were filtered out if the reads had weak V/J assignments (E-value above 1e-6), no CDR3, stop codons, out-of-frame junctions, or ambiguous translated residues. V3J clonotypes were defined as sequences sharing the same inferred V gene, J gene, and CDR3 amino acid sequence. Percentage overlap between repertoires was computed as shared unique clonotypes divided by the size of the smaller repertoire. RTK rarefaction, the Chao1 estimator, and Recon v2.1 estimates of unobserved clonotypes were used to assess repertoire richness. For all TCRbeta clonotypes obtained by the gDNA method from a few donors, generation probabilities were computed with OLGA. TCRdb carries this immuneACCESS record with in-frame sequences only. Its versions omit some clonotypes, under half of them owing to an unresolved V gene in the studies checked, with the rest unexplained. V and J calls and clone size follow that table, whereas D and trimming were derived from the DNA. The sample has about 380,000 clones on record, about 96% of them singletons. Jointly, the top ten make up less than 0.35% of the sample.

This clonotype was sampled from a man younger than 40 in good health. The sequencing sample was made of memory CD8+ T cells sorted from blood. The label giving this sample's cell subset or site can be read as: CD45RO+ cells pooled with CCR7-negative TemRA cells. The chain uses TRBV5-1 and TRBJ2-5; the D gene is not confidently resolved. The DNA end lines up better with TRBJ2-7; the J call may be wrong. For the CDR3, the sequence is CASSLGAGLPYEQYF. The nucleotide sequence reads TGCGCCAGCAGCTTGGGGGCTGGATTACCCTACGAGCAGTACTTC.